The present T cell receptor (beta chain) was sequenced within a study of cytomegalovirus exposure and HLA in healthy donors (TCRdb year 2017). Broadly, across the study: According to an earlier analysis of 587 of the donors, about 179 million T cells yielded roughly 110 million unique TCR beta sequences and about 300 Gb of sequence data. An early release covering 500 to 750 HLA-typed donors comprised about 290 gigabases of sequencing data and roughly 85 million unique TCR sequences. The genetic ancestry cluster associated with self-reported Caucasian donors included about four fifths of the roughly 400 genotyped donors. The study aimed to test whether signatures of past pathogen exposure could be identified by cataloging public T cell receptors. The study used immunosequencing to profile the T cell repertoires of several hundred subjects and linked those repertoires to cytomegalovirus serostatus. A separate validation cohort of roughly 110 different subjects was used in addition to the 666-subject first cohort. High-throughput TCR immunosequencing, statistical association of individual TCRs with disease status, and machine learning were combined to predict cytomegalovirus infection status. In a later analysis, previously published TCR beta repertoires from fewer than 750 donors were re-analyzed and high-resolution HLA genotyping was added so that TCR occurrence patterns could be studied. Rather than drawing on any new phenotypic data, the later analysis identified candidate immune exposures from TCR beta sequences and the way those sequences occurred across donors. An earlier analysis of approximately 630 of the donors applied high-throughput TCR beta sequencing to assess whether each TCR beta V gene segment acted as functional or pseudogenic. Donor age, sex, ethnicity and CMV serostatus were compiled alongside the repertoire data. In a later genetic analysis, genome-wide SNP genotypes for about 55% of the roughly 670 donors were used, and that subset was treated as a discovery cohort. Every discovery cohort repertoire had been produced on one sequencing platform. HLA typing covered class I and class II loci at four-digit resolution. The number of typed donors differed by locus: about 629-640 for A, B, C, DRB1 and DQB1; 500 to 550 for DQA1; 606 for DPA1; and around 490 for DPB1. A handful of DR-DQ haplotypes were handled as single units for association and clustering because linkage in the cohort was strong. Among roughly 400 genotyped donors of the cohort, an average of around 240,000 unique TCR beta nucleotide sequences was sequenced per donor, of which 15% to 20% were non-productive. The full study reports these points: In a later analysis, HLA-associated TCR beta chains showed more clonal expansion and lower generation probabilities than non-associated chains that were equally common. In a later analysis, TCR association rates were found to vary across HLA loci, with the most associated TCRs seen for DRB1 alleles and the fewest for HLA-C alleles. A later analysis found that most CMV-associated TCR beta chains appeared HLA-restricted, with HLA associations seemingly driven largely by CMV exposure. HLA typing was unavailable for some donors at each locus, so association tests used only the typed subset. Roughly uniform sequencing depth across donors was assumed in presence/absence analyses, although this assumption may not hold. Linkage disequilibrium might explain the correlated functional status among segregating V segments, but an unknown experimental factor could not be excluded. When HLA alleles, especially DR and DQ, strongly co-occurred, TCR associations were difficult to assign to individual alleles. The 87-base-pair reads could not distinguish some IMGT-functional V segments, including TRBV6-2 and TRBV6-3, so those segments were excluded. Specific HLA alleles were associated with about 17,000 TCR beta sequences at a false discovery rate of 0.05 in a later analysis. In this cohort, only TCR beta chains were sequenced, and detectable features were limited by the absence of alpha or paired-chain data. In an earlier analysis of around 600 of the donors, most TCR beta V segments appeared in productive rearrangements about 90% or about 30% of the time, broadly matching IMGT annotations. In the study, around 150 TCR beta chains were listed as associated with cytomegalovirus. Across donors, most TCR sequences were observed very rarely, whereas some public TCRs were present in many individuals. A few of the identified cytomegalovirus-associated TCR beta chains were confirmed in vitro to be specific for cytomegalovirus antigens. The classifier was reported to diagnose cytomegalovirus status with high specificity and sensitivity in both the original cohort and the validation cohort. Several of the top co-occurrence clusters appeared to be linked to parvovirus B19, influenza, CMV and Epstein-Barr virus, according to a later analysis. An association between a missense DCLRE1C variant and V-gene and J-gene trimming of TCR beta chains was found in a later genetic analysis and replicated in an independent cohort. It was suggested by the authors that the approach could potentially be generalized to other disease states and immunological phenotypes. A later genetic analysis reported fewer N-insertions in productive TCRs among donors in an Asian-associated ancestry cluster than the approximately 670-donor mean. A further reported finding was that TCR beta sequences accurately predicted the HLA-A and HLA-B alleles for most subjects in the first cohort. Because counts were too low, roughly 17 rarely observed V segments, including chromosome 9 orphons, were left out of the earlier analysis of a few hundred of the donors. Immune exposure information for the cohort was limited to CMV serostatus. A cluster of highly shared sequence variants was judged likely to be a technical artifact of the sequencing pipeline.

The library relied on the immunoSEQ multiplex PCR assay. For the multiplex PCR, a mixture combining 60 forward primers for TCR Vbeta segments and 13 reverse primers for TCR Jbeta segments was used. A multiplex PCR assay on genomic DNA amplified the CDR3 region of rearranged TCR beta genes. On the Illumina HiSeq System, the amplified TCR beta libraries were sequenced as 87-base-pair reads. The authors' pipeline ran thus. A later analysis tallied 75 million to 85 million unique TCR beta chains across the approximately 670 repertoires, and about 12 million of those chains were shared by two or more donors. Raw reads were error-corrected and collapsed into unique sequences by a nearest-neighbor algorithm in which closely related sequences were merged to remove PCR and sequencing errors. To assign V, D and J gene segments, CDR3 sequences were aligned to IMGT reference sequences. For a sequence to be retained, a match of at least six nucleotides was required to both a V gene segment and a J gene segment. A rearrangement was called productive if the CDR3 had no stop codons and remained in frame with V and J, and every other rearrangement was called non-productive. Following IMGT convention, CDR3 was defined as the stretch from the second conserved V-encoded cysteine to the conserved J-encoded phenylalanine. The earlier analysis of fewer than 700 of the donors excluded sequences that lacked an unambiguous match to a single V gene segment. An earlier analysis of several hundred of the donors called V segments functional above 56.7% productive rearrangements and segregating when the between-donor standard deviation exceeded 5%. A statistical classification framework was built to diagnose cytomegalovirus status from the catalog of TCR beta chain sequences. In a later analysis, V and J genes were assigned by comparing TCR nucleotide sequences against IMGT/GENE-DB human TR gene sequences. In a later analysis, CDR3 sequences and most-parsimonious VDJ recombination scenarios were assigned using the TCRdist pipeline. A later analysis defined each TCR beta chain by its CDR3 amino acid sequence plus V-gene family, and excluded reads lacking a unique V-gene family. In a later analysis, fewer than 650 highly shared, low-generation-probability nucleotide sequences were removed to address suspected cross-contamination and a sequencing artifact. In a later analysis, a clonal expansion index for each public chain was calculated from normalized within-repertoire ranks of inferred template counts. Generation probabilities in a later analysis came from a VDJ recombination model fitted to out-of-frame rearrangements, and those results were checked against IGoR. In a later analysis, TCR-TCR, TCR-HLA and TCR-CMV co-occurrence was scored with hypergeometric tests, and a repertoire-size bias correction was applied to TCR pairs. To estimate false discovery rates, a later analysis permuted the HLA or CMV assignments 20 times. In a later analysis, co-occurring TCRs were grouped using DBSCAN, and TCRdist sequence similarity was added for clustering within HLA-allele-positive subsets. Repertoires with fewer than 30,000 or more than 120,000 public chains, plus five repertoires with anomalous nucleotide sharing, were excluded from co-occurrence clustering. The table comes from immuneACCESS by way of TCRdb, which keeps in-frame sequences with V and J called. Part of the clones is missing from these tables; in studies checked, under half for an unresolved V gene and the rest for unknown reasons. V, J and clone size are those of that table, while D and trimming were read from the DNA. The sample includes roughly 40,000 clones, with 65% to 85% observed a single time. The top ten hold around 3% of the sample.

In total, around 600 healthy bone marrow donors made up the cohort. At the time of sampling, all cohort members were nominally healthy, though unrecorded immune exposures were likely present. The donor was CMV seronegative and belonged to the group of 352 seronegative cohort members. Each donor provided a peripheral blood sample, and peripheral blood mononuclear cells were used for TCR beta sequencing. The Qiagen DNeasy Blood Extraction Kit was used to extract genomic DNA from the blood cell samples. Concerning this clone: The antigen it binds to is not known. Base-call qualities are not available, and no considerably larger clone is one nucleotide away.

Trimming costs V 2 bases and J 8 bases, and their ends lie 12 bases apart. CDR1 MNHEY and CDR2 SVGAGI were looked up in the germline V gene. Including cysteine and phenylalanine, the CDR3 has 13 amino acids. Just CDR3 DNA is preserved here, 39 bases in frame from base 1. What was sequenced was PBMCs. The TCR originated in a man between 50 and 59 years old in good health and CMV-seronegative. The chain couples TRBV6-5 to TRBJ1-1, with TRBD1 tentatively as D gene (5 bases match). The CDR3 reads as follows: CASSYGRVAEAFF. Read as DNA, the sequence is TGTGCCAGCAGTTACGGCAGGGTGGCCGAAGCTTTCTTT.